The sample holds many counts of the clone carrying this T cell receptor beta chain. Its antigen is as yet unknown. CDR3 length: 13 residues. Germline lookup yields CDR1 SNHLY and CDR2 FYNNEI. V lost 2 bases and J lost 7, with 11 bases in between. The sample originates from a study of regulatory T cells in long-lasting Graves disease. The TCR beta library used iRepertoire HTBI primers with Arm-PCR amplification of CDR3. TCRdb redid the calling of the multiplex PCR reads with MiXCR, one entry per CDR3 protein. The table lists under 300,000 distinct CDR3 sequences, 15% to 20% of them singletons, with approximately 20% in the top ten. The study's findings and limits: Thyroid tissue went unstudied; only peripheral blood was examined.

Time point meaning: newly diagnosed GD, antithyroid drugs for less than 3 months. RNA isolated from PBMCs was used to make the TCR library. It was by American Thyroid Association guidelines that Graves' disease was diagnosed. This clonotype was sampled from a female donor with Graves disease. Source: peripheral blood mononuclear cells (PBMCs), taken at new diagnosis, from a patient treated with antithyroid drugs. The gene calls are TRBV2 and TRBJ1-2, with D unresolved. The CDR3 DNA reads as TGTGCCAGCAGTGAAAGGGAAGGGAGTGGCTACACCTTC. Protein product: CASSEREGSGYTF.